One and the same sample provided the 15 T cell receptor beta chains below, sequenced in a study of shared clonotypes between healthy human individuals. Assay: immunoSEQ multiplex PCR; the TCRdb copy retains only in-frame clones and omits some. The table has roughly 410,000 clones, roughly 96% seen once. What was sequenced was memory CD8+ T cells sorted from blood. Subset noted: CD45RO+ cells pooled with CCR7-negative TemRA cells. The receptors stem from a man aged 25-40 years in good health.

The chain carries TRBV7-2 and TRBJ2-3; no firm D call. Trimming removed 5 bases from V and 6 bases from J, with 12 bases in between. Germline V lookup: CDR1 SGHTA, CDR2 FQGNSA. This CDR3 has 13 amino acids. The CDR3 spells CASSPVWLDTQYF. Written as DNA, the CDR3 is TGTGCCAGCAGCCCGGTCTGGTTGGATACGCAGTATTTT.

The J gene is TRBJ2-7, the V gene TRBV20-1; D unclear. V was trimmed by 6 bases and J by 2 bases, leaving 5 bases between them. Germline V lookup: CDR1 DFQATT, CDR2 SNEGSKA (reference sequence). The CDR3 loop spans 10 amino acids. CDR3 residues: CSAQPYEQYF. Written as DNA, the CDR3 is TGCAGTGCCCAACCCTACGAGCAGTACTTC.

This clone was recorded only once. In nucleotides, the CDR3 is TGTGCCAGCAGTTACTCGATCGCTAGCGGGGTGTACGAGCAGTACTTC. Its translation is CASSYSIASGVYEQYF. This chain joins TRBV6-5 and TRBJ2-7; 9 bases align to TRBD2. Germline V gene data show CDR1 as MNHEY and CDR2 as SVGAGI. V was clipped by 0 bases and J by 4 bases; unmatched bases: 7. CDR3 length equals 16 residues.

The chain employs TRBV7-6 and TRBJ1-1; the match to TRBD1 covers 7 bases. In germline, CDR1 is SGHVS, CDR2 FNYEAQ. The CDR3 runs to 14 residues. The V and J ends lost 4 bases and 1 base, in that order; junction bases with no gene match: 3. The CDR3 DNA is TGTGCCAGCAGCTCACAGGGGCCGAACACTGAAGCTTTCTTT. This encodes CASSSQGPNTEAFF.

CDR3 DNA: TGCGCCAGCAGCCCACTTAGGCCACTAGCGGGAGGCAATGAGCAGTTCTTC. It is translated as CASSPLRPLAGGNEQFF. The V gene is TRBV4-1, the J gene TRBJ2-1; 12 nucleotides agree with TRBD2. CDR3 size: 17 residues. Losses at the gene ends were 4 bases for V and 6 bases for J; bases not matched to a gene: 10. CDR1 MGHRA and CDR2 YSYEKL come from the germline V gene.

Comments on this clone: Other DNA sequences in this sample translate to the same CDR3. CDR3 loop: CATGTDSNQPQHF. The DNA for the CDR3 is TGTGCCACGGGGACGGATAGCAATCAGCCCCAGCATTTT. The genes are TRBV10-3 and TRBJ1-5, with D perhaps TRBD1 (5 bases). Looked up from germline, CDR1 is ENHRY and CDR2 is SYGVKD. V shed 10 bases and J shed 0 bases, with 10 bases lying between them. The CDR3 is 13 amino acids.

This clone has a single count. The genes are TRBV5-1 and TRBJ2-4, with TRBD1 matching 8 bases. V was pared by 7 bases and J by 0 bases, with 15 bases of the junction left unmatched. The CDR3 loop spans 18 amino acids. Germline CDR1 is SGHRS and CDR2 is YFSETQ. As DNA, the CDR3 is TGCGCCAGCTCTCCCCGGACAGGGCCCCTTGGAGCCAAAAACATTCAGTACTTC. It translates to CASSPRTGPLGAKNIQYF.

The rearrangement uses TRBV6-5 and TRBJ2-2; D uncertain. In germline, CDR1 is MNHEY, CDR2 SVGAGI. The V end was cut by 6 bases, the J end by 1 base, with 6 bases between. The CDR3 has 13 amino acids. The DNA for the CDR3 is TGTGCCAGCAGCTCCGGGAACACCGGGGAGCTGTTTTTT. Protein sequence: CASSSGNTGELFF.

This clone was detected only once. This rearrangement joins TRBV2 to TRBJ2-7, with 7 bases lining up with TRBD1. The V segment lost 7 bases and the J segment 2 bases; nucleotides outside the gene matches: 8. The CDR3 contains 14 residues. CDR1 is SNHLY, CDR2 FYNNEI, per germline. The CDR3 sequence: CASKTGTAAYEQYF. In DNA form, the CDR3 reads TGTGCCAGCAAAACCGGGACAGCGGCCTACGAGCAGTACTTC.

The chain uses TRBV7-2 and TRBJ2-1, with D unresolved. The CDR3 covers 14 residues. Trimming cost V 3 bases and J 1 base, with 7 bases left between them. CDR1 and CDR2 (germline): SGHTA, FQGNSA. The DNA for the CDR3 is TGTGCCAGCAGCTTTAGTGAATCCTACAATGAGCAGTTCTTC. Protein: CASSFSESYNEQFF. Full variable domain (rest looked up from reference TRBV7-2 and TRBJ2-1): GAGVSQSPSNKVTEKGKDVELRCDPISGHTALYWYRQSLGQGLEFLIYFQGNSAPDKSGLPSDRFSAERTGGSVSTLTIQRTQQEDSAVYLCASSFSESYNEQFFGPGTRLTVL.

The rearrangement joins TRBV7-9 to TRBJ2-5; 12 bases fit TRBD1. CDR1 is SEHNR and CDR2 is FQNEAQ in the germline V gene (reference sequence). The CDR3 is made up of 15 amino acids. Losses at the gene ends were 5 bases for V and 5 bases for J; bases not matched to a gene: 6. CDR3 in DNA: TGTGCCAGCAGCCTCTCCGGGACAGGGGGCGAGACCCAGTACTTC. Residues: CASSLSGTGGETQYF.

As regards this clone: The sample holds other DNA sequences that translate to the same CDR3. This CDR3 is CASSLLAGSYEQYF. The CDR3 nucleotides read TGTGCCAGCAGTTTACTAGCGGGCTCCTACGAGCAGTACTTC. V gene TRBV27 combines with J gene TRBJ2-7; 8 bases are shared with TRBD2. The CDR3 runs 14 residues. Germline V lookup: CDR1 MNHEY, CDR2 SMNVEV (reference sequence). V shed 2 bases, J shed 0 bases, and the junction held 0 bases outside the gene matches.

The chain links TRBV5-6 to TRBJ2-5, with a tentative D call TRBD2 (6 bases). This CDR3 comprises 15 residues. Trimming stripped 7 bases from V and 4 bases from J, with 20 bases between. Germline V lookup: CDR1 SGHDT, CDR2 YYEEEE. The CDR3 DNA follows: TGTGCCAGCCAAGCCGGCCGGGAGCGTTTAGAGACCCAGTACTTC. It encodes CASQAGRERLETQYF.

The V call is TRBV19, the J call TRBJ2-5; TRBD2 matches at 8 bases. Germline CDR1 is LNHDA and CDR2 is SQIVND (reference sequence). The CDR3 is 19 residues long. J gave up 2 bases and V 1 base, and 15 bases lay outside the gene matches. The CDR3 bases are TGTGCCAGTAGTATAGCCAAACTTAGGCTAGCGGGCGCACAAGAGACCCAGTACTTC. Residues: CASSIAKLRLAGAQETQYF. The full variable domain, in which reference TRBV19 and TRBJ2-5 provide the parts outside the CDR3, is DGGITQSPKYLFRKEGQNVTLSCEQNLNHDAMYWYRQDPGQGLRLIYYSQIVNDFQKGDIAEGYSVSREKKESFPLTVTSAQKNPTAFYLCASSIAKLRLAGAQETQYFGPGTRLLVL.

The chain's CDR3 is CASTPGTGRLAFF. The CDR3 nucleotides are TGTGCCAGCACCCCAGGGACAGGACGTTTAGCTTTCTTT. The rearrangement links TRBV27 to TRBJ1-1; TRBD1 aligns across 8 bases. The CDR3 is 13 amino acids. CDR1 is MNHEY, CDR2 SMNVEV, per germline (reference sequence). The J segment lost 10 bases and the V segment lost 7 bases, leaving 11 bases of the junction unmatched.